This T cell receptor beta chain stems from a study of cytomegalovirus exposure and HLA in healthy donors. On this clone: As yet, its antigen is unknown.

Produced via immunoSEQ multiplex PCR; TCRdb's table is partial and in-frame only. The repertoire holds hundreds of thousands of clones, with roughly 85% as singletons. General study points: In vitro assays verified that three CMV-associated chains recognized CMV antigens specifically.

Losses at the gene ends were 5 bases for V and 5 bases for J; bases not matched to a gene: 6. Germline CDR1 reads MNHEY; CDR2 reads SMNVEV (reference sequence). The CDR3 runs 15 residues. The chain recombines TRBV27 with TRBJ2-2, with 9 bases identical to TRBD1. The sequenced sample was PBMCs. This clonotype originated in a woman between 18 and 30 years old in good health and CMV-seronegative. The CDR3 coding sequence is TGTGCCAGCAGTCCCAGGACAGGGGAAACCGGGGAGCTGTTTTTT. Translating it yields CASSPRTGETGELFF.